This record looks at one T cell receptor (beta chain) sequence and its context. In each case, RNA was isolated and then reverse transcribed into cDNA as the sequencing template. This table comes from immunoSEQ multiplex PCR, and its TCRdb copy is limited to in-frame clones, with some not included. The top ten hold over 0.4% of the sample, which has under 250,000 clones, about three fifths seen once. The sample belongs to a study of CD8+ T cells in alopecia areata. The CDR3 is 14 residues long. Germline loops: CDR1 MDHEN, CDR2 SYDVKM. V was pared by 6 bases and J by 6 bases, with 6 bases of the junction left unmatched. Peripheral blood samples and lesional scalp punch biopsies were obtained from alopecia areata patients.

This receptor was identified in a human donor with alopecia areata. The sample consisted of CD4+ T cells sorted from blood, taken at week 0. V and J are TRBV28 and TRBJ2-3, with 10 nucleotides matching TRBD1. The CDR3 coding sequence is TGTGCCAGCAGCGACAGGGGGCTTTGGGATACGCAGTATTTT. Residues: CASSDRGLWDTQYF.